The 11 T cell receptor beta chains reported below all come from one sample, sequenced in a study of T cells in narcolepsy. Generated by immunoSEQ multiplex PCR, the TCRdb table keeps only in-frame clones and is missing some. The table lists approximately 30,000 clones, approximately 80% of them singletons. Sample: CD45RA- memory CD4+ T cells from PBMCs. These receptor sequences come from a human donor with narcolepsy.

This clone was counted a single time. This chain connects TRBV28 to TRBJ1-6; D is possibly TRBD1 (6 bases). Germline lookup yields CDR1 MDHEN and CDR2 SYDVKM. CDR3 length: 14 residues. Trimming removed 8 bases at V and 0 bases at J, with 8 bases between. The CDR3 DNA is TGTGCCAGCCGGACAGTCTCCTATAATTCACCCCTCCACTTT. Protein sequence: CASRTVSYNSPLHF.

V and J are TRBV30 and TRBJ2-7, with a weak D call TRBD1 (6 bases). Deletions cut 2 bases from V and 0 bases from J, with 17 bases between. Germline V gene sequence: CDR1 GTSNPN, CDR2 SVGIG (reference sequence). The CDR3 has 16 amino acids. CDR3 coding DNA: TGTGCCTGGAGTTCCGTTTATAGGACAGCCTCCTACGAGCAGTACTTC. Its translation is CAWSSVYRTASYEQYF.

DNA of the CDR3: TGTGCCAGCAGTGTTCGGTTGGAGACCCAGTACTTC. The encoded protein is CASSVRLETQYF. The chain uses TRBV2 and TRBJ2-5, with no clear D. Germline assignment: CDR1 SNHLY and CDR2 FYNNEI. The ends were cut back, 4 bases at V and 5 bases at J, with 8 bases in the middle. The CDR3 is 12 amino acids.

The genes are TRBV27 and TRBJ2-5; no firm D call. Trimming left V 5 bases short and J 5 bases short, with 12 bases between. The germline CDR1 and CDR2 sequences are MNHEY and SMNVEV (reference sequence). CDR3 length: 13 residues. The CDR3 region is CASSGPASETQYF. The CDR3 nucleotides are TGTGCCAGCAGTGGACCCGCCAGTGAGACCCAGTACTTC.

This chain links TRBV27 with TRBJ2-1; weak D call: TRBD1 (6 bases). The CDR3 contains 13 residues. Germline CDR1 MNHEY, CDR2 SMNVEV (reference sequence). Trimming cost V 3 bases and J 6 bases, with 9 bases left between them. The CDR3 region is CASSFWTANEQFF. DNA of the CDR3: TGTGCCAGCAGTTTTTGGACAGCCAATGAGCAGTTCTTC.

V usage is TRBV11-1 and J usage is TRBJ2-1, with a tentative D call TRBD2 (5 bases). Germline values: CDR1 SGHAT, CDR2 FQDESV (reference sequence). CDR3 length: 12 residues. The ends were cut back, 2 bases at V and 9 bases at J, with 8 bases in the middle. In DNA form, the CDR3 reads TGTGCCAGCAGCTTACTAGCAAGTGAGCAGTTCTTC. Its translation: CASSLLASEQFF.

This clone was detected only a few times. The V and J genes are TRBV28 and TRBJ1-6, with TRBD1 matching 11 bases. The CDR3 consists of 14 residues. CDR1 is MDHEN and CDR2 is SYDVKM in the germline V gene. V lost 6 bases to trimming and J lost 9 bases; unmatched junction nucleotides: 4. The CDR3 region has the DNA TGTGCCAGCAGACCGGGACAGGGGGTTTCACCCCTCCACTTT. As protein: CASRPGQGVSPLHF. Looking up the rest from reference TRBV28 and TRBJ1-6 gives the full variable domain: DVKVTQSSRYLVKRTGEKVFLECVQDMDHENMFWYRQDPGLGLRLIYFSYDVKMKEKGDIPEGYSVSREKKERFSLILESASTNQTSMYLCASRPGQGVSPLHFGNGTRLTVT.

This chain connects TRBV7-9 to TRBJ1-2, with D tentatively TRBD1 (5 bases). V was cut by 5 bases and J by 3 bases, with 16 bases left in between. The CDR3 runs 15 residues. Germline-derived CDR1 and CDR2 are SEHNR and FQNEAQ (reference sequence). CDR3 DNA sequence: TGTGCCAGCAGCGGACACCCGTCCTACGACTATGGCTACACCTTC. This encodes CASSGHPSYDYGYTF.

This chain joins TRBV4-2 and TRBJ1-4, with 7 bases fitting TRBD1. The germline V gene has CDR1 LGHNA and CDR2 YNFKEQ. V was pared by 4 bases and J by 4 bases, with 6 bases of the junction left unmatched. The CDR3 loop spans 15 amino acids. The CDR3 DNA follows: TGTGCCAGCAGCCCTGGACAGGAGGGTAATGAAAAACTGTTTTTT. Encoded protein: CASSPGQEGNEKLFF.

The chain combines TRBV6-1 with TRBJ1-1; possible D gene TRBD1, 6 bases. Germline lookup yields CDR1 MNHNS and CDR2 SASEGT. This CDR3 is built from 13 residues. V lost 6 bases to trimming and J lost 1 base, with 9 bases between them. The CDR3 here is CASRPTGNTEAFF. The DNA of the CDR3 is TGTGCCAGCAGGCCGACAGGGAACACTGAAGCTTTCTTT.

This sequence joins TRBV6-1 and TRBJ2-3, with no clear D. Trimming pared 4 bases from V and 4 bases from J, leaving 9 bases between. This CDR3 region has 13 residues. Germline V gene lookup returns CDR1 MNHNS and CDR2 SASEGT. The CDR3 protein is CASSGQHADTQYF. In nucleotides, the CDR3 is TGTGCCAGCAGTGGGCAACACGCAGATACGCAGTATTTT.